A selection of T cell receptor beta chains follows, all from one sample in a study of chemoradiotherapy in HPV16-positive cancers. Sequenced by immunoSEQ multiplex PCR; TCRdb stores in-frame clones only, minus some. This table holds around 29,000 clones, 93% found once. Sequenced here: blood, sampled from a patient who underwent chemoradiotherapy. The source is a human donor with HPV-associated anogenital cancer. Each CDR3 is given with its conserved first and last residue. The D gene is left open where the match is weak. Clone size is shown for a subset of rows, as once, few, many or a class of expanded clone.

J,D,size,V,CDR3,DNA
TRBJ1-4,-,-,TRBV7-9,CASSLRRTSNEKLFF,TGTGCCAGCAGCTTGAGACGCACATCTAATGAAAAACTGTTTTTT
TRBJ1-1,TRBD1,once,TRBV6-5,CASSSPTGTEAFF,TGTGCCAGCAGTTCCCCGACAGGGACTGAAGCTTTCTTT
TRBJ1-2,-,-,TRBV19,CASSIGRTAVNYGYTF,TGTGCCAGTAGTATAGGGAGGACGGCCGTAAACTATGGCTACACCTTC
TRBJ2-1,-,-,TRBV12-1,CASSFAKREVNEQFF,TGTGCCAGCAGCTTTGCGAAGCGGGAGGTCAATGAGCAGTTCTTC
TRBJ2-2,-,-,TRBV2,CASTRDRFNTGELFF,TGTGCCAGCACGAGAGACAGGTTTAACACCGGGGAGCTGTTTTTT
TRBJ1-2,-,-,TRBV18,CASSPDRQSYGYTF,TGTGCCAGCTCACCAGATCGACAGTCCTATGGCTACACCTTC
TRBJ1-2,-,-,TRBV29-1,CSGYFGRRYTF,TGCAGCGGTTATTTTGGAAGGCGCTACACCTTC
TRBJ2-1,-,-,TRBV19,CASSQDYNEQFF,TGTGCCAGTAGTCAGGATTACAATGAGCAGTTCTTC
TRBJ1-1,-,-,TRBV6-5,CASEKGTTNTEAFF,TGTGCCAGCGAGAAGGGGACAACGAACACTGAAGCTTTCTTT
TRBJ2-7,-,-,TRBV10-3,CAISVVMGFGAPSYEQYF,TGTGCCATCAGTGTGGTAATGGGGTTTGGGGCCCCGTCCTACGAGCAGTACTTC
TRBJ2-2,TRBD2,few,TRBV4-3,CASSQVSAGETGELFF,TGCGCCAGCAGCCAAGTAAGCGCGGGAGAGACCGGGGAGCTGTTTTTT
TRBJ1-6,-,few,TRBV4-2,CASSQERVGSSYNSPLHF,TGTGCCAGCAGCCAAGAAAGGGTCGGAAGCTCCTATAATTCACCCCTCCACTTT
TRBJ1-3,-,few,TRBV5-1,CASSLDSSGNTIYF,TGCGCCAGCAGCTTGGACAGCTCTGGAAACACCATATATTTT
TRBJ1-1,-,-,TRBV7-9,CASSRAGRASNTEAFF,TGTGCCAGCAGCCGCGCGGGTCGGGCTTCGAACACTGAAGCTTTCTTT
TRBJ1-1,-,-,TRBV28,CASTNYRAGTEAFF,TGTGCCAGCACCAATTACAGGGCTGGCACTGAAGCTTTCTTT
TRBJ1-2,TRBD1,-,TRBV7-8,CASSGWTGGLEGYTF,TGTGCCAGCAGCGGATGGACAGGGGGCCTGGAAGGCTACACCTTC
TRBJ1-5,-,-,TRBV9,CASSEGGNQPQHF,TGTGCCAGCAGCGAGGGAGGCAATCAGCCCCAGCATTTT
TRBJ2-2,-,-,TRBV4-3,CASSQDRRRGVAGELFF,TGCGCCAGCAGCCAAGATCGGAGAAGGGGCGTCGCCGGGGAGCTGTTTTTT
TRBJ2-7,-,-,TRBV5-5,CASSPEPYLLYEQYF,TGTGCCAGCAGCCCCGAGCCCTACCTACTCTACGAGCAGTACTTC
TRBJ2-1,TRBD1,-,TRBV18,CASSPLSGTGDEQFF,TGTGCCAGCTCACCACTAAGCGGGACAGGGGATGAGCAGTTCTTC
TRBJ2-3,TRBD2,-,TRBV4-3,CASSPTSGRASTDTQYF,TGCGCCAGCAGCCCAACTAGCGGGAGGGCTAGCACAGATACGCAGTATTTT
TRBJ2-5,TRBD1,-,TRBV6-6,CATWAGQEATQYF,TGTGCCACCTGGGCGGGACAGGAGGCGACCCAGTACTTC
TRBJ2-7,-,-,TRBV28,CASSLRGNEQYF,TGTGCCAGCAGTTTAAGAGGGAACGAGCAGTACTTC
TRBJ1-2,-,-,TRBV19,CASSIDAGDYGYTF,TGTGCCAGTAGTATAGATGCAGGGGATTATGGCTACACCTTC
TRBJ2-7,TRBD1,-,TRBV18,CASSHGTGGDEQYF,TGTGCCAGCTCACATGGGACAGGGGGCGACGAGCAGTACTTC
TRBJ2-3,-,-,TRBV11-2,CASSPTGAPATDTQYF,TGTGCCAGCAGCCCCACCGGGGCCCCGGCAACAGATACGCAGTATTTT